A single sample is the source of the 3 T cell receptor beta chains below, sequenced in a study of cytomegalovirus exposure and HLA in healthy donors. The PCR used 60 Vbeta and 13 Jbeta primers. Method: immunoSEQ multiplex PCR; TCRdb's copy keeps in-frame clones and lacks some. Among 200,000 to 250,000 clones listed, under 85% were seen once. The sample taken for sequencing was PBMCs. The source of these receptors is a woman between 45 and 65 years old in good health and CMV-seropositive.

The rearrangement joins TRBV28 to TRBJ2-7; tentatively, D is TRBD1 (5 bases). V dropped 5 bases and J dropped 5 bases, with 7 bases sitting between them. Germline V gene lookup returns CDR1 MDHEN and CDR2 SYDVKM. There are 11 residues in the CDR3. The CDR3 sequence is CASSVGDEQYF. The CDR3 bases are TGTGCCAGCAGTGTAGGGGACGAGCAGTACTTC.

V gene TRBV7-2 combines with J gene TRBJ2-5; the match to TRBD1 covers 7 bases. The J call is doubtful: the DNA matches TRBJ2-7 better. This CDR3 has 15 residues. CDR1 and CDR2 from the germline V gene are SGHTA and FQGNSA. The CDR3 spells CASSPPPGQRYEQYF. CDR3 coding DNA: TGTGCCAGCAGCCCCCCACCGGGACAGCGATACGAGCAGTACTTC.

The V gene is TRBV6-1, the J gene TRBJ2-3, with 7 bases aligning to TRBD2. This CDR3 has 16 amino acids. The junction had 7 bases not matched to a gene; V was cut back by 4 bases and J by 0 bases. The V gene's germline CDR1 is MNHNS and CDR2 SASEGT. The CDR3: CASSASLAVSTDTQYF. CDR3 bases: TGTGCCAGCAGTGCCTCTCTAGCGGTTAGCACAGATACGCAGTATTTT.